The T cell receptor beta chain under discussion was sequenced for a study of blood T cells in healthy people across ages. Study conclusions and caveats: Naive T cell percentage and TCR beta diversity correlated strongly.

Comment on this clonotype: Its antigen is as yet unknown.

Unmatched junction bases numbered 6, after V lost 1 base and J lost 1 base. This CDR3 region has 16 residues. Germline CDR1 reads DFQATT; CDR2 reads SNEGSKA (reference sequence). Aged roughly 6 to 95, donors were systemically healthy Caucasians from Russia. For the second PCR, which ran for roughly 7 to 11 cycles, a sample-barcoded 5' primer and a J-beta primer mix were used. One entry per CDR3 protein, called by TCRdb with MiXCR from the 5' RACE reads. The sample carries approximately 800,000 distinct CDR3 sequences, 40% to 65% recorded once. This chain joins TRBV20-1 and TRBJ1-2; TRBD1 aligns across 10 bases. Specimen: blood. This TCR was recovered from an elderly man in good health. Here the CDR3 reads CSARGGQGRGNYGYTF. CDR3 nucleotide sequence: TGCAGTGCTAGAGGGGGACAGGGGAGGGGTAACTATGGCTACACCTTC.